The TCR beta chain under discussion was sequenced for a study of shared clonotypes between healthy human individuals. V was clipped by 5 bases and J by 2 bases, with 9 bases between them. The CDR3 length is 13 residues. Germline loops: CDR1 SEHNR, CDR2 FQNEAQ (reference sequence). The sample holds a few counts of this clone. Its target is unknown. General study points: Represented diversity, genetic and exposure-history alike, was limited by few donors. Larger richness was generally estimated for naive than memory subsets. Sequencing depth was expected to influence donor clonotype sharing. Clonotypes shared by all four sorted-subset donors had higher generation probabilities than non-shared clonotypes.

This table comes from immunoSEQ multiplex PCR, and its TCRdb copy is limited to in-frame clones, with some not included. The data contain roughly 640,000 clones, around 97% of them singletons. The receptor comes from a woman aged 25-40 years in good health. Sequencing was done on a sample of naive CD4+ T cells sorted from blood. Stated subset: CD45RA+ positively selected. This chain links TRBV7-9 with TRBJ1-2; D is unclear. CDR3 coding DNA: TGTGCCAGCAGCCAAACAAGAAACTATGGCTACACCTTC. It translates to CASSQTRNYGYTF.